This T cell receptor beta chain was captured by sequencing in a study of T cell responses to AZD1222 COVID-19 vaccine (dated by TCRdb to the early 2020s). General notes on the study: Because spike-specific TCR depth and breadth did not differ between the two schedules, AZD1222 recipients who got a second dose at roughly 4 weeks were pooled with those who got a second dose at roughly 12 weeks. A total of 233 trial participants underwent TCR sequencing, of whom some 210 received two doses of AZD1222 and approximately 25 received two doses of the MenACWY control vaccine. Trial participants were enrolled into age subgroups of 18-55, 56-69 and 70-plus years, which contained roughly 140, 27 and 60 TCR-sequenced participants, respectively. What the work shows at the level of the full study, not this receptor alone: No day 14 peak-response samples were available, so repertoires were characterized only after the peak T cell response. The whole spike protein was spanned by vaccine-associated CD4 TCRs, and dominant responses were seen in regions 160-218 and 743-854. Participants were mostly white British, with more females than males. The authors suggested clonal diversity may have been underestimated. The 56-69-year group was small, and its depth increase did not reach significance, likely because of low power. Reportedly, almost half of the unique spike-specific TCRs recognized epitopes lying outside the regions that are mutated in the B.1.351 and B.1.1.7 variants. Conclusions about previously exposed vaccinees are limited because only five to seven AZD1222 recipients were SARS-CoV-2 seropositive at baseline. After two AZD1222 doses, spike-specific TCR breadth and depth were significantly higher than at day 0 and than in MenACWY recipients.

The sample's time point label is to be understood as: baseline before first vaccination. Vaccinee samples came from UK trials COV001 and COV002, including a single-blind randomized controlled phase 2/3 trial of AZD1222 (ChAdOx1 nCoV-19) in healthy adults. For TCRbeta chain sequencing, PBMC samples from trial participants were taken at day 0 and at day 28 after the second dose. The CDR3 regions of human TCRbeta chains were subjected to immunosequencing. Processing in the source paper ran as follows. Repertoire TCRs were checked for matches against a reference library of SARS-CoV-2-specific TCRs that had been generated using the MIRA antigen-specificity platform. Breadth was defined as the fraction of unique TCRs that were SARS-CoV-2-associated. Depth was defined as the fraction of total T cells that were SARS-CoV-2-associated. Using the MIRA data, every spike-specific TCR was mapped to the spike region that the TCR reacted to and assigned to either a CD4 or a CD8 class. Log10-transformed breadth and depth values were compared by one-way ANOVA with Sidak's multiple comparisons tests. The table comes from immuneACCESS by way of TCRdb, which keeps in-frame sequences with V and J called. Part of the clones is missing from these tables; in studies checked, under half for an unresolved V gene and the rest for unknown reasons. The DNA was the basis for D and trimming; V, J and clone size are from that table. Across this sample there are 150,000 to 200,000 clones, with 80% to 95% seen only once. Of the sample, 4% to 5.5% is held by the ten largest clones.

This clone has a single count. It lacks a known antigen. No much larger clonotype is one base removed from it; base qualities were not supplied. The sequencing here drew on peripheral blood, taken on day 0 of AZD1222 vaccination. This sequence originates from an adult in good health.

The CDR3 protein: CASSQENEQFF. The nucleotide sequence is given as TGTGCCAGCAGCCAAGAGAATGAGCAGTTCTTC. This chain is built from TRBV3-1 (or the pseudogene TRBV3-2) and TRBJ2-1; confidence is insufficient to name the D gene. The CDR3 covers 11 residues, taking in both the cysteine and the phenylalanine. Only the CDR3 DNA stays, 33 bases, in frame from base 1. CDR1 and CDR2 were assigned from the germline V gene (reference sequence) as LGHDT and YNNKEL. V and J lose 0 bases and 7 bases, and a span of 1 base separates them.